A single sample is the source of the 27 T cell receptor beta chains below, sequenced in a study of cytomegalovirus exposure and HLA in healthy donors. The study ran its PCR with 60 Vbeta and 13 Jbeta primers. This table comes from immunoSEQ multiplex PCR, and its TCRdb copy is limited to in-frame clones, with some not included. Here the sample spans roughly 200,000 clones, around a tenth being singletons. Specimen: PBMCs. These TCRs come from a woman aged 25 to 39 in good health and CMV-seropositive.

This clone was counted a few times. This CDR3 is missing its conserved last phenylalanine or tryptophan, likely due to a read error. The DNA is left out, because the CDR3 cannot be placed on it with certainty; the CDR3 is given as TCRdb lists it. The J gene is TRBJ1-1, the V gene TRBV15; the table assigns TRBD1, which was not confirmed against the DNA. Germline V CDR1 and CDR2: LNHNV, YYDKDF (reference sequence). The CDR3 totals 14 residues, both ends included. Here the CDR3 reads CATSRGQGASDFQS.

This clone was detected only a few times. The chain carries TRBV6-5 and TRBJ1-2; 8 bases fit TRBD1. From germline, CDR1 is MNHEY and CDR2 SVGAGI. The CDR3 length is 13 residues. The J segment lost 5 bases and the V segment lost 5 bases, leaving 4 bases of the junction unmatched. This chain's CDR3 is CASSKDRVYGYTF. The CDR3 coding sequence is TGTGCCAGCAGTAAGGACAGGGTTTATGGCTACACCTTC.

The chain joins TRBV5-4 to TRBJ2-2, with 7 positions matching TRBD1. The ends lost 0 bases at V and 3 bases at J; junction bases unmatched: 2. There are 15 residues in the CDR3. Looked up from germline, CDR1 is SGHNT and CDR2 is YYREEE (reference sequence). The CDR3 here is CASSLVTGDTGELFF. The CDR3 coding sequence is TGTGCCAGCAGCTTGGTTACAGGGGACACCGGGGAGCTGTTTTTT.

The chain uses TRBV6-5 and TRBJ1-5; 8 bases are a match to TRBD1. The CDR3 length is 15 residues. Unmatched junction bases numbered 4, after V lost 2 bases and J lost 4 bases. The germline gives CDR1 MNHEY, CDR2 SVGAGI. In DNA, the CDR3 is TGTGCCAGCAGTTACACAGGGGGGCGGAATCAGCCCCAGCATTTT. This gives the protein CASSYTGGRNQPQHF.

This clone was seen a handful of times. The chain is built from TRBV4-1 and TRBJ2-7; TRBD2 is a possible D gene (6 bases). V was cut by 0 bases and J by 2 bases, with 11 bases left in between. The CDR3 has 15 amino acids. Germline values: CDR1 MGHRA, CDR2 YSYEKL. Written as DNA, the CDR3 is TGCGCCAGCAGCCAAGAGATAGCGGAGACCTACGAGCAGTACTTC. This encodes CASSQEIAETYEQYF.

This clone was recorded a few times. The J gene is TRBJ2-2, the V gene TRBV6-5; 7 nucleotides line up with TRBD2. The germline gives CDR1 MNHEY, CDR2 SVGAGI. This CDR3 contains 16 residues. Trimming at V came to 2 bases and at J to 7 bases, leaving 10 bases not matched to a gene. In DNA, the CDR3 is TGTGCCAGCAGTTACGACCGTGCGGGAGCAAACGGGGAGCTGTTTTTT. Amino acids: CASSYDRAGANGELFF.

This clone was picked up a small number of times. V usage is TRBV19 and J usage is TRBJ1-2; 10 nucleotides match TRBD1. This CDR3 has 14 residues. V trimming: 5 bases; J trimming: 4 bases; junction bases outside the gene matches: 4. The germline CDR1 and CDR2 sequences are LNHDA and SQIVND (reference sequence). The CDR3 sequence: CASSDRGRFYGYTF. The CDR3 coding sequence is TGTGCCAGTAGTGACAGGGGGCGCTTCTATGGCTACACCTTC.

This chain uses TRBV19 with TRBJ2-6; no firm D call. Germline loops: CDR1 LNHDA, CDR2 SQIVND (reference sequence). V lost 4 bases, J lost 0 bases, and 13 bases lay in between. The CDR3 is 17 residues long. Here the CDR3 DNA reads TGTGCCAGTAGTACCCCCCGGAGTAGCTCTGGGGCCAACGTCCTGACTTTC. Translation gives CASSTPRSSSGANVLTF.

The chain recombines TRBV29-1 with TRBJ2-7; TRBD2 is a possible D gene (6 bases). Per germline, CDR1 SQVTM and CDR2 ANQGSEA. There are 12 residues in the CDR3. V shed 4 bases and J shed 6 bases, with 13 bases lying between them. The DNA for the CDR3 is TGCAGCGTTGGGGTCCCCGGGAGCGAGCAGTACTTC. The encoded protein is CSVGVPGSEQYF.

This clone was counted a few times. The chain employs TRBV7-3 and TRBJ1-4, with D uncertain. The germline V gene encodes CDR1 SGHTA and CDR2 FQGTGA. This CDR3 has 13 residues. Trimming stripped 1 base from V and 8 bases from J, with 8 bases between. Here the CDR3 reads CASSLIPREKLFF. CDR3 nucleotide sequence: TGTGCCAGCAGCTTAATCCCCAGGGAAAAACTGTTTTTT. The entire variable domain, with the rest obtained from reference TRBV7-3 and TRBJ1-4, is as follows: GAGVSQTPSNKVTEKGKYVELRCDPISGHTALYWYRQSLGQGPEFLIYFQGTGAADDSGLPNDRFFAVRPEGSVSTLKIQRTERGDSAVYLCASSLIPREKLFFGSGTQLSVL.

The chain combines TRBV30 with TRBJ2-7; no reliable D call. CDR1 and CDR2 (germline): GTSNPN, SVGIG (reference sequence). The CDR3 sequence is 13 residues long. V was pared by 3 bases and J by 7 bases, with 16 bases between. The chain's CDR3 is CAWRTTAAAEQYF. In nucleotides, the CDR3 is TGTGCCTGGAGAACGACTGCGGCGGCGGAGCAGTACTTC.

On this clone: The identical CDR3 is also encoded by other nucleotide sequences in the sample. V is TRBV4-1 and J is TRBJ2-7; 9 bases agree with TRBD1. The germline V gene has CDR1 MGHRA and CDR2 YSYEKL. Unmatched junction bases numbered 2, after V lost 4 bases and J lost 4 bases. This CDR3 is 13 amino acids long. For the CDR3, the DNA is TGCGCCAGCAGCCGGGACAGGGCTTACGAGCAGTACTTC. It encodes CASSRDRAYEQYF.

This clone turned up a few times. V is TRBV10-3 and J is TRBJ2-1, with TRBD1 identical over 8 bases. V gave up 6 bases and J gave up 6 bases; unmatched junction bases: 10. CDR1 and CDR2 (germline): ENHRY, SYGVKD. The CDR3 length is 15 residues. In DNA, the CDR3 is TGTGCCATCAGGCCGACGGACAGGGACGGCAATGAGCAGTTCTTC. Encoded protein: CAIRPTDRDGNEQFF.

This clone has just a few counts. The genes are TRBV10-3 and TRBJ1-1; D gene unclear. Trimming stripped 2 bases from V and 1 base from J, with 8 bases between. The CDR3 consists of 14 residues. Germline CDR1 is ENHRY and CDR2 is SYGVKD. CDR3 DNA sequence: TGTGCCATCAGTGAGAGCACCTCGAACACTGAAGCTTTCTTT. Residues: CAISESTSNTEAFF.

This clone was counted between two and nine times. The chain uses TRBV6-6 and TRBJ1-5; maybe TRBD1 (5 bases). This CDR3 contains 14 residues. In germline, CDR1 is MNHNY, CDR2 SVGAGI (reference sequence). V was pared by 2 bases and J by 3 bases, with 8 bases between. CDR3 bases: TGTGCCAGCAGTTACGGACAATTCAATCAGCCCCAGCATTTT. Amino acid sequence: CASSYGQFNQPQHF.

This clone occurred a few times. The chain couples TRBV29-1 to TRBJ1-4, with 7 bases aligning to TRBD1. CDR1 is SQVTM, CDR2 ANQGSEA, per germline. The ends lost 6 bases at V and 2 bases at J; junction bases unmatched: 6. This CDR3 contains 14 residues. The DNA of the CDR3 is TGCAGCGTCGCTGACAGGGCGACTAATGAAAAACTGTTTTTT. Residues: CSVADRATNEKLFF.

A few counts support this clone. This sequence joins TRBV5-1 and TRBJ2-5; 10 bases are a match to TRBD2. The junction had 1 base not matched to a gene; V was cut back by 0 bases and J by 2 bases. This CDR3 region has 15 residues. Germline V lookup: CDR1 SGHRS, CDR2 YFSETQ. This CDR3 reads CASSLEAGGQETQYF. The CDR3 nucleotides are TGCGCCAGCAGCTTGGAAGCGGGAGGGCAAGAGACCCAGTACTTC.

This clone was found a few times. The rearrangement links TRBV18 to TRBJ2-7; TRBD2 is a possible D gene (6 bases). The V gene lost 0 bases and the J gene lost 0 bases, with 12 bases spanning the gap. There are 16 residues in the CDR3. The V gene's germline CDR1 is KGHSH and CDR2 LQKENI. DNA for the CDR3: TGTGCCAGCTCACCACCGGGCGGGGCCCACTCCTACGAGCAGTACTTC. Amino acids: CASSPPGGAHSYEQYF.

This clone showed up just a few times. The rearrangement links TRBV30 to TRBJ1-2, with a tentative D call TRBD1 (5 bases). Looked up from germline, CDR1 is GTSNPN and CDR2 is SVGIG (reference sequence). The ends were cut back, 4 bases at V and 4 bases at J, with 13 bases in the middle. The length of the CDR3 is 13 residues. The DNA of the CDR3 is TGTGCCTGGAAATTCGGGACTACCTATGGCTACACCTTC. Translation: CAWKFGTTYGYTF.

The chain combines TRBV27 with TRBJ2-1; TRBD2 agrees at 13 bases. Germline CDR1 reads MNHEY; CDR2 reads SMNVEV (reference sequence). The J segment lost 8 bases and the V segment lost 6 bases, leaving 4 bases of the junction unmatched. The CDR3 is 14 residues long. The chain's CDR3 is CASRGLAGPDEQFF. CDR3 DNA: TGTGCCAGCAGGGGACTAGCGGGACCGGATGAGCAGTTCTTC.

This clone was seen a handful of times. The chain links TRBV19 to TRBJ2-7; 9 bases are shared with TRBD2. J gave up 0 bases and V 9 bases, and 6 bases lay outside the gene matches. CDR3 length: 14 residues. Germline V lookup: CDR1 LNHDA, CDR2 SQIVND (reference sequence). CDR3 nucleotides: TGTGCCAGCTGCCGGACTAGCGACTCCTACGAGCAGTACTTC. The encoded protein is CASCRTSDSYEQYF.

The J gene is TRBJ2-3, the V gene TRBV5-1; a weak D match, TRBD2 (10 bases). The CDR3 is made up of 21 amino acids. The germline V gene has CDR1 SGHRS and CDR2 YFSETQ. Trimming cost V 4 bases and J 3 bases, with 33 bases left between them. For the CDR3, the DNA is TGCGCCAGCAGCGGGGGCCCGGGACAGGGCGCTAGCGGGAGCGGGACAGATACGCAGTATTTT. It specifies CASSGGPGQGASGSGTDTQYF.

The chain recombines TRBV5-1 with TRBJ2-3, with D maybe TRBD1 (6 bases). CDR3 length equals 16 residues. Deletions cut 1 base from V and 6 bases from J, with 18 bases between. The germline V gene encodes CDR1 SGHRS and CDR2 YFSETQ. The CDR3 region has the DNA TGCGCCAGCAGCTTGCTTCAGGGGATCCTCCTCGATACGCAGTATTTT. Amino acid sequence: CASSLLQGILLDTQYF.

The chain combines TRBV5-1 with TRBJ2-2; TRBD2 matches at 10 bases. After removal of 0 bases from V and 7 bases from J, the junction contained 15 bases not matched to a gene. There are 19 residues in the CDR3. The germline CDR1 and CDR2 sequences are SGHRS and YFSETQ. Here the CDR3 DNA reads TGCGCCAGCAGCTTGGTGCCTCTAGCGGGAGTTTATGAGGACGGGGAGCTGTTTTTT. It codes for CASSLVPLAGVYEDGELFF.

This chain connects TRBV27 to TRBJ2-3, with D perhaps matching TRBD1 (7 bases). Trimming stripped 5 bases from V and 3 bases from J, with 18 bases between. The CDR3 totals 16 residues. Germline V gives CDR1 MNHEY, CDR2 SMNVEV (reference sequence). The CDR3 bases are TGTGCCAGCAGTGCCGACCGGACAGGAGGGACAGATACGCAGTATTTT. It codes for CASSADRTGGTDTQYF.

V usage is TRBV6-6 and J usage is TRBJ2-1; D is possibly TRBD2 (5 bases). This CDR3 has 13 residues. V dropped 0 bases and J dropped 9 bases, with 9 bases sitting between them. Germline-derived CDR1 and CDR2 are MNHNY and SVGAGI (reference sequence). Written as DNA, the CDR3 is TGTGCCAGCAGTTACTCGTCCGGAGGTGAGCAGTTCTTC. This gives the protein CASSYSSGGEQFF.

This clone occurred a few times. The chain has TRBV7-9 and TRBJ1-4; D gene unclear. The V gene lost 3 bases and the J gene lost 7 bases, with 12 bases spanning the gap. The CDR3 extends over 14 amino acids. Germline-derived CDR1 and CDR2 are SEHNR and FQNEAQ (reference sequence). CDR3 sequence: CASSLSQALEKLFF. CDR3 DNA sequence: TGTGCCAGCAGCTTGAGCCAGGCCCTTGAAAAACTGTTTTTT.